The 14 T cell receptor beta chains listed next were all sequenced from one sample in a study of blood T cells in healthy people across ages. A second PCR of roughly 7 to 11 cycles used a sample-barcoded 5' primer and a J-beta primer mix. One entry per CDR3 protein, called by TCRdb with MiXCR from the 5' RACE reads. Among fewer than 1,000,000 distinct CDR3 sequences listed, under 45% were seen once. What was sequenced was blood. The source is a man between 60 and 75 years old in good health.

The V gene is TRBV3-1, the J gene TRBJ1-5; D unresolved. The V gene's germline CDR1 is LGHDT and CDR2 YNNKEL (reference sequence). The CDR3 totals 14 residues. The V gene lost 0 bases and the J gene lost 7 bases, with 10 bases spanning the gap. The CDR3 here is CASSQENPVQPQHF. CDR3 sequence (DNA): TGTGCCAGCAGCCAAGAAAACCCCGTCCAGCCCCAGCATTTT.

This sequence joins TRBV7-2 and TRBJ2-7; tentative D call: TRBD2 (6 bases). The V end was cut by 2 bases, the J end by 7 bases, with 21 bases between. CDR3 length equals 16 residues. CDR1 is SGHTA, CDR2 FQGNSA, per germline. The chain's CDR3 is CASSLQPGRLAGEQYF. The CDR3 coding sequence is TGTGCCAGCAGCTTACAACCGGGACGGCTGGCGGGGGAGCAGTACTTC. Supplemented by reference TRBV7-2 and TRBJ2-7, the full variable domain reads GAGVSQSPSNKVTEKGKDVELRCDPISGHTALYWYRQSLGQGLEFLIYFQGNSAPDKSGLPSDRFSAERTGGSVSTLTIQRTQQEDSAVYLCASSLQPGRLAGEQYFGPGTRLTVT.

With respect to this clonotype: Germline and junction disagree at one end, which may indicate a read error. The genes are TRBV5-1 and TRBJ2-7; D is uncertain. This CDR3 comprises 14 residues. Germline V CDR1 and CDR2: SGHRS, YFSETQ. CDR3 region: CAGSFRGFSYEQYF. CDR3 nucleotides: TGCGCCGGCAGCTTCCGTGGCTTCTCCTACGAGCAGTACTTC.

This chain uses TRBV14 with TRBJ2-3, with 8 positions matching TRBD1. The V gene end was trimmed by 0 bases and the J gene end by 2 bases; junction bases not matched to a gene: 10. Germline assignment: CDR1 SGHDN and CDR2 FVKESK. The CDR3 consists of 18 residues. CDR3 protein: CASSQDQWGTGYTDTQYF. The CDR3 bases are TGTGCCAGCAGCCAAGACCAGTGGGGGACAGGCTACACAGATACGCAGTATTTT.

V and J are TRBV20-1 and TRBJ1-2; 8 bases map to TRBD1. The V and J ends lost 4 bases and 3 bases, in that order; junction bases with no gene match: 4. This CDR3 region has 13 residues. Germline V CDR1 and CDR2: DFQATT, SNEGSKA (reference sequence). The CDR3 DNA reads TGCAGTGCTACGAGGACAGGGCACTATGGCTACACCTTC. Translating it yields CSATRTGHYGYTF.

The rearrangement uses TRBV7-2 and TRBJ2-7; 7 nucleotides agree with TRBD1. The ends lost 5 bases at V and 3 bases at J; junction bases unmatched: 4. The CDR3 extends over 13 amino acids. CDR1 and CDR2 (germline): SGHTA, FQGNSA. This CDR3 reads CASSTHRGYEQYF. The CDR3 DNA sequence: TGTGCCAGCAGCACCCACAGGGGCTACGAGCAGTACTTC.

This clonotype was seen ten or more times. V usage is TRBV5-5 and J usage is TRBJ2-7, with D possibly matching TRBD1 (5 bases). V was cut by 5 bases and J by 2 bases, with 8 bases left in between. CDR1 and CDR2 from the germline V gene are SGHKS and YYEKEE (reference sequence). The CDR3 is 12 amino acids. The CDR3, as DNA: TGTGCCAGCAGTAGACAGACCTACGAGCAGTACTTC. It translates to CASSRQTYEQYF.

The chain has TRBV5-6 and TRBJ2-6; D is undetermined. Germline CDR1 reads SGHDT; CDR2 reads YYEEEE. Between the trimmed V and J ends, which lost 4 bases and 10 bases, there was a span of 12 bases. The length of the CDR3 is 13 residues. The CDR3 is CASSVERRNVLTF. The CDR3 DNA reads TGTGCCAGCAGCGTGGAAAGGCGGAACGTCCTGACTTTC.

The rearrangement uses TRBV6-6 and TRBJ1-6, with TRBD1 identical over 9 bases. The trim removed 2 bases at V and 10 bases at J, leaving 6 bases unmatched. The CDR3 sequence is 15 residues long. The germline V gene encodes CDR1 MNHNY and CDR2 SVGAGI (reference sequence). The CDR3 DNA is TGTGCCAGCAGTTACCCCGGGACAGGGAAGTCACCCCTCCACTTT. This codes for CASSYPGTGKSPLHF.

This clonotype was seen more than once but under ten times. V and J are TRBV6-2 or TRBV6-3 and TRBJ1-2; tentatively, D is TRBD1 (5 bases). The CDR3 totals 20 residues. The V and J ends lost 0 bases and 0 bases respectively, with 23 bases between them. CDR1 MNHEY and CDR2 SVGEGT come from the germline V gene. The CDR3 nucleotides are TGTGCCAGCAGTTACTCGAATCCAGGGACTAGCCAAACCACTAACTATGGCTACACCTTC. It codes for CASSYSNPGTSQTTNYGYTF.

The chain has TRBV7-9 and TRBJ1-1, with TRBD1 matching over 9 bases. Losses at the gene ends were 5 bases for V and 5 bases for J; bases not matched to a gene: 6. CDR3 length equals 14 residues. Germline V gives CDR1 SEHNR, CDR2 FQNEAQ (reference sequence). The CDR3 DNA reads TGTGCCAGCAGCGACAGGGGGTCCGGGACTGAAGCTTTCTTT. The encoded protein is CASSDRGSGTEAFF.

This clonotype was counted a few times. The rearrangement uses TRBV7-2 and TRBJ2-5; perhaps TRBD1 as D (5 bases). Germline V gene data show CDR1 as SGHTA and CDR2 as FQGNSA. The CDR3 spans 16 residues. The ends were cut back, 2 bases at V and 3 bases at J, with 16 bases in the middle. The CDR3 nucleotides read TGTGCCAGCAGCTTACGGGCAGGGTCACCCAAAGAGACCCAGTACTTC. As protein: CASSLRAGSPKETQYF.

Comment on this clonotype: Compared with germline, one end of the junction differs, possibly owing to a read error. The chain carries TRBV4-3 and TRBJ2-3, with 10 bases identical to TRBD2. The CDR3 length is 18 residues. Germline-derived CDR1 and CDR2 are LGHNA and YSLEER. The CDR3 sequence is CASSPSSFSGGPTDTQYF. As DNA, the CDR3 is TGCGCCAGCAGCCCATCCTCCTTTAGCGGGGGGCCCACAGATACTCAGTATTTT.

The rearrangement uses TRBV5-1 and TRBJ2-5; 13 bases align to TRBD2. The CDR3 runs to 16 residues. J gave up 11 bases and V 4 bases, and 14 bases lay outside the gene matches. Germline-derived CDR1 and CDR2 are SGHRS and YFSETQ. The CDR3 region has the DNA TGCGCCAGCAGCCCTACTAGCGGGGGGGCAAGGAATGAGCAGTACTTC. Translation: CASSPTSGGARNEQYF.